This record covers a single T cell receptor beta chain. Measured with immunoSEQ multiplex PCR; TCRdb has only the in-frame clones, and not every one. The sample yields about 34,000 clones, roughly 83% seen once. The record originates from a study of OX40 agonist ivuxolimab in advanced cancers. Study context: Melanoma, hepatocellular carcinoma, head and neck or renal cell cancer occurred in dose-escalation patients.

There are 15 residues in the CDR3. V shed 3 bases and J shed 5 bases, with 17 bases lying between them. Germline V CDR1 and CDR2: MNHNS, SASEGT. V and J are TRBV6-1 and TRBJ2-7; tentatively, D is TRBD1 or TRBD2 (6 bases each). The sequence derives from an adult with an advanced solid tumor such as melanoma, head and neck, liver or kidney cancer. This specimen was CD4+ or CD8+ T cells sorted from blood, taken in a trial of the OX40 agonist ivuxolimab. The CDR3 bases are TGTGCCAGCAGTGACTCGATAAGGGGGGTCGACGAGCAGTACTTC. Protein: CASSDSIRGVDEQYF.